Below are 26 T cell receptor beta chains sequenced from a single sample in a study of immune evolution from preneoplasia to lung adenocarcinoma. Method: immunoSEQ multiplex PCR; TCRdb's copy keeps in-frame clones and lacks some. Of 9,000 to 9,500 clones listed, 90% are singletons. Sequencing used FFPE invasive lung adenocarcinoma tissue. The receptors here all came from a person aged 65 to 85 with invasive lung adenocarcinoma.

CDR3 nucleotides: TGTGCCAGCTCACCTTGGGACAGGGACCAAGAGACCCAGTACTTC. This codes for CASSPWDRDQETQYF. V and J are TRBV18 and TRBJ2-5, with TRBD1 identical over 9 bases. The CDR3 runs 15 residues. Germline V gene data show CDR1 as KGHSH and CDR2 as LQKENI. Unmatched junction bases numbered 2, after V lost 3 bases and J lost 0 bases.

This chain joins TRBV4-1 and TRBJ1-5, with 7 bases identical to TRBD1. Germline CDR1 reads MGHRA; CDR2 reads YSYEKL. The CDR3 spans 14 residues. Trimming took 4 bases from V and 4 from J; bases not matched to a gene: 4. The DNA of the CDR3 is TGCGCCAGCAGCCCACAGGGGCGGAATCAGCCCCAGCATTTT. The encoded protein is CASSPQGRNQPQHF.

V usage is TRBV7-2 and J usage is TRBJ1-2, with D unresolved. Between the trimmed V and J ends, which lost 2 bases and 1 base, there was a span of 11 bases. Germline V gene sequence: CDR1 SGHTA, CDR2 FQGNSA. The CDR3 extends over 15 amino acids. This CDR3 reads CASSLRIGINYGYTF. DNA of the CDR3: TGTGCCAGCAGCTTACGCATAGGAATTAACTATGGCTACACCTTC. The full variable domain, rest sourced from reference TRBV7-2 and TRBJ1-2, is GAGVSQSPSNKVTEKGKDVELRCDPISGHTALYWYRQSLGQGLEFLIYFQGNSAPDKSGLPSDRFSAERTGGSVSTLTIQRTQQEDSAVYLCASSLRIGINYGYTFGSGTRLTVV.

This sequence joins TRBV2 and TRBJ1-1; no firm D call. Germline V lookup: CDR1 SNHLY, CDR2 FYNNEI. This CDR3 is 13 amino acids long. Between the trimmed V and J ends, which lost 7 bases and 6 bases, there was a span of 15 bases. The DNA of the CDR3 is TGTGCCAGCATTCTTTCCGAGGTAGCTGAAGCTTTCTTT. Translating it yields CASILSEVAEAFF.

The CDR3 loop is CSVEPPFGAGDYGYTF. The CDR3 DNA reads as TGCAGCGTTGAACCGCCTTTTGGGGCCGGGGACTATGGCTACACCTTC. V gene TRBV29-1 combines with J gene TRBJ1-2; D may be TRBD1 (5 bases). Germline assignment: CDR1 SQVTM and CDR2 ANQGSEA. CDR3 length equals 16 residues. With 2 bases removed from V and 3 bases from J, the gap between germline ends came to 19 bases.

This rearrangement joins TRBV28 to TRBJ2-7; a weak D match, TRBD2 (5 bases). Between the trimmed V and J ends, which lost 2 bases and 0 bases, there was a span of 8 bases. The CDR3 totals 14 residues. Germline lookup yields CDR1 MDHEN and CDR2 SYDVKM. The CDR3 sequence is CASSLREPSYEQYF. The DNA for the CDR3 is TGTGCCAGCAGTTTACGGGAACCCTCCTACGAGCAGTACTTC.

DNA of the CDR3: TGTGCCAGCAGCTTGACTGCCGGTTATAGCTCCTACAATGAGCAGTTCTTC. Translated: CASSLTAGYSSYNEQFF. The chain is built from TRBV7-9 and TRBJ2-1; D gene ambiguous. V dropped 3 bases and J dropped 0 bases, with 15 bases sitting between them. This CDR3 has 17 residues. The V gene's germline CDR1 is SEHNR and CDR2 FQNEAQ (reference sequence).

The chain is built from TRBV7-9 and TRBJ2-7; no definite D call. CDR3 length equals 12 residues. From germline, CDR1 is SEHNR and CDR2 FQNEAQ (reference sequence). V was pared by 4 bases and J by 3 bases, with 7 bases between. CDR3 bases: TGTGCCAGCAGCTCGCTCAGCTACGAGCAGTACTTC. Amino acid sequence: CASSSLSYEQYF.

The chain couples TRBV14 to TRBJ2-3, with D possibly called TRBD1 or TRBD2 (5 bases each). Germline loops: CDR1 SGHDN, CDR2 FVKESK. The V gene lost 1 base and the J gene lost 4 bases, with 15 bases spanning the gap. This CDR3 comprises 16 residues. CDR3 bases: TGTGCCAGCAGCCAAGCGGTTGGGGGTGTCCCAGATACGCAGTATTTT. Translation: CASSQAVGGVPDTQYF.

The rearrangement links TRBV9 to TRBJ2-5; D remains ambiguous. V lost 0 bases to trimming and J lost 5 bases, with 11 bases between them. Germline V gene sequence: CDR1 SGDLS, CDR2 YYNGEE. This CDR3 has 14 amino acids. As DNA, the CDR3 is TGTGCCAGCAGCGTAGAAGGAAGCACGGAGACCCAGTACTTC. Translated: CASSVEGSTETQYF.

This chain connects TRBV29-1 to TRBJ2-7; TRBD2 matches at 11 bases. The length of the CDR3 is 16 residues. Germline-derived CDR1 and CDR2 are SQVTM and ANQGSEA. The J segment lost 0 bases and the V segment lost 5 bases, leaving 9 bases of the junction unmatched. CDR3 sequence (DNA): TGCAGCGTTTGGGGACTAGCGGCGTCAAGCTCCTACGAGCAGTACTTC. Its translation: CSVWGLAASSSYEQYF.

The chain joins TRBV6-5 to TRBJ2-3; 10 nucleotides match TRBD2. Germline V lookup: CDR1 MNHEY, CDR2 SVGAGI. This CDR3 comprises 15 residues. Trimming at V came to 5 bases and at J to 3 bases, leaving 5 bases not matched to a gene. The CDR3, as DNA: TGTGCCAGCAGTCTGACTAGCGGGCTAACAGATACGCAGTATTTT. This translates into CASSLTSGLTDTQYF.

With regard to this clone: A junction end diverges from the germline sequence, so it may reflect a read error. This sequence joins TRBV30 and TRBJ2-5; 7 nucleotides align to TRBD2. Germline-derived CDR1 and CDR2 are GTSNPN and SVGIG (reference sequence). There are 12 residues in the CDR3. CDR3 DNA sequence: TGTGCCTGTAGTGGGGGGGAGGAGACCCAGTACTTC. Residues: CACSGGEETQYF. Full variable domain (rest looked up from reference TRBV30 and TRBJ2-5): SQTIHQWPATLVQPVGSPLSLECTVEGTSNPNLYWYRQAAGRGLQLLFYSVGIGQISSEVPQNLSASRPQDRQFILSSKKLLLSDSGFYLCACSGGEETQYFGPGTRLLVL.

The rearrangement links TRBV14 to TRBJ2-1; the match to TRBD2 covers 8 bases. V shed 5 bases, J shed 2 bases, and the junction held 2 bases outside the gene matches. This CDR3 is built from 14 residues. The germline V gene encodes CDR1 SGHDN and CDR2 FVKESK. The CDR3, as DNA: TGTGCCAGCAGCTGGGGACTAGCCTACAATGAGCAGTTCTTC. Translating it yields CASSWGLAYNEQFF.

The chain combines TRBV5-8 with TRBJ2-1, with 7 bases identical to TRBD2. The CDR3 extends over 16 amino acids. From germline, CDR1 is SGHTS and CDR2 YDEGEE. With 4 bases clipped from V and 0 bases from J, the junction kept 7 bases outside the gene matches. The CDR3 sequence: CASSRGGGSSYNEQFF. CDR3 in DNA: TGTGCCAGCAGCCGGGGCGGGGGAAGCTCCTACAATGAGCAGTTCTTC. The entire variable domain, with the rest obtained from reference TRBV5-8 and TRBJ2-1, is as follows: EAGVTQSPTHLIKTRGQQATLRCSPISGHTSVYWYQQALGLGLQFLLWYDEGEERNRGNFPPRFSGRQFPNYSSELNVNALELEDSALYLCASSRGGGSSYNEQFFGPGTRLTVL.

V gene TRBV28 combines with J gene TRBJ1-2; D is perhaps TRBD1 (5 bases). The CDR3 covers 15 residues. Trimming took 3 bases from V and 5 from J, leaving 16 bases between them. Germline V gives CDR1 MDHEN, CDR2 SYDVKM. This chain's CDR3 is CASSFHGTGPYGYTF. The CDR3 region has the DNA TGTGCCAGCAGTTTCCACGGGACGGGTCCTTATGGCTACACCTTC.

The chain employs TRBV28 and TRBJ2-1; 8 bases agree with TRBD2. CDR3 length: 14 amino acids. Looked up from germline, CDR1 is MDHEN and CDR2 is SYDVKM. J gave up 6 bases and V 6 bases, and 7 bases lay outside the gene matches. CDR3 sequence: CASRSPGLGNEQFF. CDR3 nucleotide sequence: TGTGCCAGCAGGTCCCCGGGACTAGGCAATGAGCAGTTCTTC. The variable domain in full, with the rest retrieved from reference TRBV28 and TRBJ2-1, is DVKVTQSSRYLVKRTGEKVFLECVQDMDHENMFWYRQDPGLGLRLIYFSYDVKMKEKGDIPEGYSVSREKKERFSLILESASTNQTSMYLCASRSPGLGNEQFFGPGTRLTVL.

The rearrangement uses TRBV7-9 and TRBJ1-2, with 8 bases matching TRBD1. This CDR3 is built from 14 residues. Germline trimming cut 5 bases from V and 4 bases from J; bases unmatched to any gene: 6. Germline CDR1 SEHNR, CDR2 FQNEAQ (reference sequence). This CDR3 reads CASSLDRGGYGYTF. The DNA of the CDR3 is TGTGCCAGCAGCCTAGACAGGGGAGGCTATGGCTACACCTTC.

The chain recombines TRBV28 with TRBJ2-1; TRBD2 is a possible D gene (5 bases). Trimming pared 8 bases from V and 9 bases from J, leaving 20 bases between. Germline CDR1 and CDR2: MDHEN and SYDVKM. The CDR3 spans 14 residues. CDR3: CASGFSSPKGEQFF. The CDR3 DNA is TGTGCCAGCGGCTTCTCTAGCCCCAAGGGTGAGCAGTTCTTC.

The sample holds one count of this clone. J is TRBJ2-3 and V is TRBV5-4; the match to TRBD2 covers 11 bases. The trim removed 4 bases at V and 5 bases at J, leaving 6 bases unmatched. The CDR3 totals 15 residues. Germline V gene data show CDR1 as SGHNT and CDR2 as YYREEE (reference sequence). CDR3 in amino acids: CASSLRLAGRDTQYF. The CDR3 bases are TGTGCCAGCAGCCTACGACTAGCGGGGCGAGATACGCAGTATTTT.

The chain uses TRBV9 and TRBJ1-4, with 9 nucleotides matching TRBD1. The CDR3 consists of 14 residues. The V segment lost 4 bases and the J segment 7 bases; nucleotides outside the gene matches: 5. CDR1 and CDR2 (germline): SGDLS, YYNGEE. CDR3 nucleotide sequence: TGTGCCAGCAGCTCCGGGACAGGGTTTGAAAAACTGTTTTTT. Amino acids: CASSSGTGFEKLFF. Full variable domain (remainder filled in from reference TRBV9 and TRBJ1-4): DSGVTQTPKHLITATGQRVTLRCSPRSGDLSVYWYQQSLDQGLQFLIQYYNGEERAKGNILERFSAQQFPDLHSELNLSSLELGDSALYFCASSSGTGFEKLFFGSGTQLSVL.

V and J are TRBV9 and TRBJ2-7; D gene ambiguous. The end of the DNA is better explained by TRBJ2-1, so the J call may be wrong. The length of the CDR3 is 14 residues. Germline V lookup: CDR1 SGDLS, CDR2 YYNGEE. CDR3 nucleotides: TGTGCCAGCAGCCCTTGGACCCCCTACAATGAGCAGTTCTTC. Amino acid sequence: CASSPWTPYNEQFF.

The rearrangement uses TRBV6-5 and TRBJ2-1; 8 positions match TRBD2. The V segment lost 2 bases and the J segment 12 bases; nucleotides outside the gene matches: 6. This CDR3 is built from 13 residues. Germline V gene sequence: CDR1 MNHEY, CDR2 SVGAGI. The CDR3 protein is CASSYRVRGGQFF. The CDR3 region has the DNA TGTGCCAGCAGTTACAGGGTCCGGGGGGGGCAGTTCTTC.

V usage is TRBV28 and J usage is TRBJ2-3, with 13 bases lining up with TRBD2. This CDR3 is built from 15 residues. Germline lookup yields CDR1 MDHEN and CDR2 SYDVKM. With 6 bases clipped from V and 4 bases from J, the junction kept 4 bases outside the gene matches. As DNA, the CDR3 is TGTGCCAGCAGCCCGGGACTAGCGGGGCCAGATACGCAGTATTTT. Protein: CASSPGLAGPDTQYF. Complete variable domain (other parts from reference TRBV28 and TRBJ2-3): DVKVTQSSRYLVKRTGEKVFLECVQDMDHENMFWYRQDPGLGLRLIYFSYDVKMKEKGDIPEGYSVSREKKERFSLILESASTNQTSMYLCASSPGLAGPDTQYFGPGTRLTVL.

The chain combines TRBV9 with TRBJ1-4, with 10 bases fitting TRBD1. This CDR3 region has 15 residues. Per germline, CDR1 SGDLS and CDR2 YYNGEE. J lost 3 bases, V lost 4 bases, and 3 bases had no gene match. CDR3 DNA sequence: TGTGCCAGCAGCCTGGGGACAGGGGCTAATGAAAAACTGTTTTTT. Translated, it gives CASSLGTGANEKLFF.

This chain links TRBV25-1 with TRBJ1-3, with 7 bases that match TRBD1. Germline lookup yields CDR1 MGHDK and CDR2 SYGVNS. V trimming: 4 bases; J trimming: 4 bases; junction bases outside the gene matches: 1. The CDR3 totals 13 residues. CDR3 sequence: CASSGQGGNTIYF. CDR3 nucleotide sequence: TGTGCCAGCAGTGGACAGGGAGGAAACACCATATATTTT.